Listed here are 24 T cell receptor beta chains from one sample, sequenced in a study of tumor and adjacent non-tumor tissue in lung cancer. This sample's RNA came from whole unsorted tissue. This non-tumor lung sample came from over 3 cm beyond the tumor edge. A modified ARM-PCR protocol with three rounds of nested PCR amplified TCRbeta. TCRdb redid the calling of the multiplex PCR reads with MiXCR, one entry per CDR3 protein. The data show 55,000 to 65,000 distinct CDR3 sequences, roughly 60% seen once. The sequencing sample was made of distant non-tumor lung tissue. These TCRs come from a man between 65 and 85 years old with non-small cell lung cancer.

This clonotype occurred many times. A much larger clone is a single base away; this may be a read error. The V and J genes are TRBV29-1 and TRBJ2-7, with TRBD2 matching over 12 bases. The junction had 8 bases not matched to a gene; V was cut back by 6 bases and J by 5 bases. Germline V CDR1 and CDR2: SQVTM, ANQGSEA. The CDR3 loop spans 14 amino acids. CDR3 sequence: CSVGGLAGLDEQYF. CDR3 DNA sequence: TGCAGCGTCGGCGGACTAGCGGGACTCGACGAGCAGTACTTC.

A note on this clonotype: A much larger clonotype is one base distant, so this may be a read error. The rearrangement joins TRBV4-1 to TRBJ1-2; perhaps TRBD1 as D (6 bases). Trimming removed 3 bases from V and 1 base from J, with 18 bases in between. Germline V gene data show CDR1 as MGHRA and CDR2 as YSYEKL. The CDR3 has 17 residues. CDR3 region: CASSQAHRAKHNYGYTF. The CDR3 nucleotides are TGCGCCAGCAGCCAGGCTCACAGGGCCAAGCATAACTATGGCTACACCTTC.

This clonotype was counted only a few times. This sequence joins TRBV7-9 and TRBJ2-7, with TRBD1 matching 8 bases. Germline-derived CDR1 and CDR2 are SEHNR and FQNEAQ (reference sequence). CDR3 length: 14 amino acids. Losses at the gene ends were 3 bases for V and 6 bases for J; bases not matched to a gene: 7. DNA of the CDR3: TGTGCCAGCAGCTTCCGTGGACAGGGAGGCGAGCAGTACTTC. Residues: CASSFRGQGGEQYF.

Many counts were recorded for this clonotype. The chain recombines TRBV11-2 with TRBJ2-7, with D maybe TRBD1 (6 bases). CDR1 SGHAT and CDR2 FQNNGV come from the germline V gene. V lost 0 bases, J lost 0 bases, and 12 bases lay in between. The CDR3 sequence is 16 residues long. CDR3 in amino acids: CASSLEAGVTSYEQYF. In nucleotides, the CDR3 is TGTGCCAGCAGCTTAGAGGCAGGGGTCACCTCCTACGAGCAGTACTTC.

In this sample, this clonotype turned up many times. This chain connects TRBV6-5 to TRBJ2-7; 8 positions agree with TRBD1. V gave up 5 bases and J gave up 5 bases; unmatched junction bases: 5. Germline-derived CDR1 and CDR2 are MNHEY and SVGAGI. The CDR3 is made up of 13 amino acids. CDR3 nucleotides: TGTGCCAGCAGTCTCGGACAGGGAGACGAGCAGTACTTC. Translating it yields CASSLGQGDEQYF.

Details on this clonotype: A read error may account for a junction end that differs from germline. The chain uses TRBV2 and TRBJ1-1; the D is unclear. The CDR3 covers 12 residues. The V gene's germline CDR1 is SNHLY and CDR2 FYNNEI. The CDR3 loop is CTSSGGPDKAFF. The CDR3 DNA follows: TGTACCAGCAGTGGCGGGCCGGATAAAGCTTTCTTT.

A note on this clonotype: An end of the junction does not agree with germline; a read error may underlie this. This rearrangement joins TRBV20-1 to TRBJ2-3, with 8 bases matching TRBD2. Per the germline V gene, CDR1 is DFQATT and CDR2 is SNEGSKA (reference sequence). This CDR3 contains 17 residues. CDR3 DNA sequence: TGCAGTGCTACCAGTCCTCTCGCGGGGGGCATTCCAGATAGGCAGTATTTT. This codes for CSATSPLAGGIPDRQYF.

As concerns this clonotype: Its ends do not fully match the called genes, so a read error is possible. The chain employs TRBV11-2 and TRBJ2-5, with 7 bases identical to TRBD2. Germline-derived CDR1 and CDR2 are SGHAT and FQNNGV. The CDR3 contains 14 residues. CDR3 coding DNA: TGTGCCAGCAGCTCCTGGGAGGGCCAAGGGACCCAATGCTTC. Its translation: CASSSWEGQGTQCF.

This clonotype has only a few counts. V usage is TRBV13 and J usage is TRBJ2-7; TRBD2 matches 13 bases. CDR3 length: 16 amino acids. J was trimmed by 3 bases and V by 5 bases; bases with no gene match: 7. Germline V lookup: CDR1 PRHDT, CDR2 FYEKMQ (reference sequence). The DNA for the CDR3 is TGTGCCAGCAGCACGATTAGGACTAGCGGGAGCTACGAGCAGTACTTC. Its protein product is CASSTIRTSGSYEQYF.

This clonotype showed up many times. The V and J genes are TRBV7-3 and TRBJ2-1; D gene uncertain. The V and J ends lost 1 base and 5 bases respectively, with 6 bases between them. Germline CDR1 and CDR2: SGHTA and FQGTGA. This CDR3 contains 13 residues. The CDR3 DNA sequence: TGTGCCAGCAGCTTAAGTGGGAACAATGAGCAGTTCTTC. As protein: CASSLSGNNEQFF.

Concerning this clonotype itself: No conserved phenylalanine or tryptophan ends this CDR3, so it is likely a read error. J is TRBJ2-5 and V is TRBV7-8; 14 nucleotides align to TRBD2. This CDR3 contains 20 residues. J lost 5 bases, V lost 5 bases, and 19 bases had no gene match. Germline loops: CDR1 SGHVS, CDR2 FQNEAQ. CDR3 DNA sequence: TGTGCCAGCAGCCAAGTGGCACCGGGACTAGCGGGAGCCGCGGGGGAGACCCAGTACCTC. Translation: CASSQVAPGLAGAAGETQYL.

There are many counts of this clonotype. The J gene is TRBJ1-2, the V gene TRBV30, with unresolved D. Per the germline V gene, CDR1 is GTSNPN and CDR2 is SVGIG (reference sequence). This CDR3 has 14 amino acids. V dropped 4 bases and J dropped 1 base, with 13 bases sitting between them. The CDR3 DNA reads as TGTGCCTGGACCGGGCCACCGAGTAACTATGGCTACACCTTC. Its translation is CAWTGPPSNYGYTF.

This clonotype was seen repeatedly, ten times or more. The V gene is TRBV20-1, the J gene TRBJ2-1; perhaps TRBD2 as D (5 bases). CDR3 length: 13 residues. The V end was cut by 0 bases, the J end by 5 bases, with 8 bases between. The germline CDR1 and CDR2 sequences are DFQATT and SNEGSKA (reference sequence). The CDR3 sequence: CSARERADNEQFF. CDR3 nucleotides: TGCAGTGCTAGAGAGCGGGCGGACAATGAGCAGTTCTTC.

Worth noting for this clonotype: The junction departs from germline at one end; a sequencing error may be responsible. The V and J genes are TRBV5-5 and TRBJ2-5; maybe TRBD2 (7 bases). The germline V gene encodes CDR1 SGHKS and CDR2 YYEKEE (reference sequence). CDR3 length equals 12 residues. CDR3 amino acids: CVSRGSAGAQYF. DNA for the CDR3: TGTGTCAGCAGGGGTTCCGCGGGGGCCCAGTACTTC.

Turning to this clonotype: The germline gene is not matched at one end of the junction; a read error may be the cause. The genes are TRBV7-9 and TRBJ2-3; 8 bases are a match to TRBD1. Looked up from germline, CDR1 is SEHNR and CDR2 is FQNEAQ (reference sequence). This CDR3 comprises 17 residues. Written as DNA, the CDR3 is TGTGTCAGCAGCTGCCCAGGGCAGGGGGCACCCACAGATACGCAGTATTTT. This gives the protein CVSSCPGQGAPTDTQYF.

The J gene is TRBJ2-7, the V gene TRBV12-3 or TRBV12-4; 8 bases are shared with TRBD2. V was pared by 3 bases and J by 9 bases, with 13 bases of the junction left unmatched. The CDR3 runs to 15 residues. The CDR3 loop is CASSFFGREGCGQYF. As DNA, the CDR3 is TGTGCCAGCAGTTTTTTTGGCCGGGAGGGCTGCGGGCAGTACTTC.

Comments on this clonotype: A much bigger clone sits one base away, suggesting this may be a read error. The chain employs TRBV12-3 or TRBV12-4 and TRBJ2-7, with a tentative D call TRBD2 (5 bases). CDR3 length: 18 amino acids. This chain's CDR3 is CASSLTSGLASNSHEQHF. The DNA for the CDR3 is TGTGCCAGCAGTTTAACGTCGGGCTTAGCGTCCAATTCGCACGAGCAGCACTTC.

This clonotype has ten or more counts. This chain uses TRBV5-1 with TRBJ1-2; perhaps TRBD1 as D (5 bases). Per the germline V gene, CDR1 is SGHRS and CDR2 is YFSETQ. V lost 0 bases, J lost 5 bases, and 17 bases lay in between. The CDR3 runs to 16 residues. The CDR3 DNA is TGCGCCAGCAGCTTGGAGGCTGGGACCACTACTTATGGCTACACCTTC. This translates into CASSLEAGTTTYGYTF.

Concerning this clonotype itself: An end of the junction differs from the germline gene, which may be a read error. This rearrangement joins TRBV29-1 to TRBJ2-7; weak D call: TRBD1 (5 bases). The CDR3 consists of 15 residues. Germline values: CDR1 SQVTM, CDR2 ANQGSEA. CDR3 in DNA: TGCAGCGTGAATACCGTGACAGCCACAACCTACGAGCAATACTTC. Residues: CSVNTVTATTYEQYF.

Of note for this clonotype: A much larger clone differs by one base, so this may be a read error. The chain joins TRBV20-1 to TRBJ2-3, with D possibly TRBD2 on 5 matching bases. The V end lost 8 bases, the J end lost 0 bases, and 15 bases lay between the germline ends. Germline V gene lookup returns CDR1 DFQATT and CDR2 SNEGSKA (reference sequence). This CDR3 is built from 14 residues. CDR3 region: CSTKVSGSTDTQYF. The CDR3 DNA reads TGCAGTACTAAGGTCTCGGGGAGCACAGATACGCAGTATTTT.

About this clonotype itself: A read error may explain this, as a much larger clone is one base away. This chain uses TRBV5-6 with TRBJ1-5; D is possibly TRBD1 (5 bases). The CDR3 covers 16 residues. With 3 bases removed from V and 3 bases from J, the gap between germline ends came to 16 bases. Per germline, CDR1 SGHDT and CDR2 YYEEEE. The CDR3 region has the DNA TGTGCCAGCAGCTCTAACAAGGGGCGTCACAATCAGCCCCAGCATTTT. It yields the protein CASSSNKGRHNQPQHF.

This clonotype was seen at least ten times. In nucleotides, the CDR3 is TGCAGCGTTGAAGCTTGGGCTGCACGGACCCAGTACTTC. It is translated as CSVEAWAARTQYF. The V call is TRBV29-1, the J call TRBJ2-5, with D unclear. V dropped 1 base and J dropped 7 bases, with 13 bases sitting between them. The CDR3 sequence is 13 residues long. The germline CDR1 and CDR2 sequences are SQVTM and ANQGSEA.

CDR3 protein: CATSRGRTRVTGELFF. The CDR3, as DNA: TGTGCCACCAGCAGGGGCAGGACAAGGGTCACCGGGGAGCTGTTTTTT. The V and J genes are TRBV15 and TRBJ2-2; the D gene is possibly TRBD1 (5 bases). Germline loops: CDR1 LNHNV, CDR2 YYDKDF (reference sequence). V gave up 3 bases and J gave up 4 bases, with 15 bases separating them. CDR3 length: 16 amino acids.

This clonotype was seen just once. A clone one base away is much larger, so this may be a read error. This chain uses TRBV11-2 with TRBJ2-5; D may be TRBD2 (6 bases). The CDR3 is 14 residues long. CDR1 is SGHAT, CDR2 FQNNGV, per germline. The DNA for the CDR3 is TGTGCCAGCGGCTTCGTTCTGGGGAGGAAGACCCAGTACTTC. It encodes CASGFVLGRKTQYF. Based on the CDR3 plus reference TRBV11-2 and TRBJ2-5, the full variable domain is EAGVAQSPRYKIIEKRQSVAFWCNPISGHATLYWYQQILGQGPKLLIQFQNNGVVDDSQLPKDRFSAERLKGVDSTLKIQPAKLEDSAVYLCASGFVLGRKTQYFGPGTRLLVL.